These 26 T cell receptor beta chains were sequenced from one sample in a study of T cells in Graves' hyperthyroidism and ophthalmopathy. Using RNA transcripts as the source, TCR beta CDR3 regions were amplified. First-round RT-PCR targeting the TCR CDR3 was performed with the HTBI primer set. TCRdb re-derived calls from the multiplex PCR reads in MiXCR, one entry per CDR3 protein. The sample lists around 600,000 distinct CDR3 sequences; 45% were seen once. Material: peripheral blood or thyroid tissue (not recorded which). Every receptor here comes from an adult man with Graves' disease, either hyperthyroidism or ophthalmopathy (not recorded which).

This clonotype has a handful of counts. The chain employs TRBV7-9 and TRBJ2-7, with 14 positions matching TRBD2. The germline gives CDR1 SEHNR, CDR2 FQNEAQ (reference sequence). The CDR3 is made up of 16 amino acids. V gave up 5 bases and J gave up 5 bases; unmatched junction bases: 8. CDR3 sequence reads: CASSLRPGLAGDEQYF. The CDR3 DNA reads as TGTGCCAGCAGCCTACGACCGGGACTAGCGGGAGACGAGCAGTACTTC.

This clonotype was counted a few times. This rearrangement joins TRBV12-3 or TRBV12-4 to TRBJ1-6, with a weak D call TRBD1 (5 bases). The V end was cut by 2 bases, the J end by 9 bases, with 14 bases between. This CDR3 is 15 amino acids long. The CDR3 loop reads CASSLSRGIGSPLHF. The CDR3 DNA sequence: TGTGCCAGCAGTTTATCTCGGGGGATAGGTTCACCCCTCCACTTT.

The V call is TRBV6-6, the J call TRBJ2-7; tentative D call: TRBD2 (5 bases). Trimming took 7 bases from V and 0 from J, leaving 16 bases between them. CDR3 length equals 15 residues. Germline V gene sequence: CDR1 MNHNY, CDR2 SVGAGI (reference sequence). CDR3 loop: CASTHRGDGSYEQYF. The CDR3 coding sequence is TGTGCCAGCACCCACCGGGGAGACGGCTCCTACGAGCAGTACTTC.

Turning to this clonotype: This may stem from a read error, because a much larger clone lies one nucleotide away. V gene TRBV10-3 combines with J gene TRBJ2-7, with TRBD1 matching over 7 bases. Per the germline V gene, CDR1 is ENHRY and CDR2 is SYGVKD. V dropped 5 bases and J dropped 2; count of bases not matched to a gene: 6. CDR3 length: 14 residues. The CDR3, as DNA: TGTGCCATCAGTTACAGGGACAGCGCCTACGAGCAGTACTTC. Residues: CAISYRDSAYEQYF.

V is TRBV29-1 and J is TRBJ1-4, with D maybe TRBD1 (5 bases). The CDR3 totals 12 residues. Trimming left V 4 bases short and J 5 bases short, with 8 bases between. Germline V gives CDR1 SQVTM, CDR2 ANQGSEA. The DNA for the CDR3 is TGCAGCGTTGGCAGGGCCAATGAAAAACTGTTTTTT. Its protein is CSVGRANEKLFF.

V and J are TRBV6-1 and TRBJ1-2; a weak D match, TRBD1 (6 bases). Deletions cut 1 base from V and 8 bases from J, with 17 bases between. The CDR3 loop spans 15 amino acids. Per the germline V gene, CDR1 is MNHNS and CDR2 is SASEGT. CDR3 nucleotides: TGTGCCAGCAGTGAAGTTCGAGGGGGGGCCGGGGGCTACACCTTC. Amino acids: CASSEVRGGAGGYTF.

The chain combines TRBV6-1 with TRBJ2-7; 10 bases agree with TRBD1. Per the germline V gene, CDR1 is MNHNS and CDR2 is SASEGT. The length of the CDR3 is 13 residues. V shed 6 bases, J shed 5 bases, and the junction held 4 bases outside the gene matches. CDR3 in amino acids: CASRFGQGDEQYF. The CDR3 DNA follows: TGTGCCAGCAGATTTGGACAGGGGGACGAGCAGTACTTC.

The chain joins TRBV2 to TRBJ1-6; possible D gene TRBD1, 5 bases. CDR3 length equals 14 residues. V lost 4 bases, J lost 9 bases, and 13 bases lay in between. Germline V gene sequence: CDR1 SNHLY, CDR2 FYNNEI. The CDR3 bases are TGTGCCAGCAGTGTATTAGGGGCCGGTTCACCCCTCCACTTT. Translated, it gives CASSVLGAGSPLHF.

This clonotype was observed a few times. The V and J genes are TRBV7-2 and TRBJ2-7; D not certain. This CDR3 contains 13 residues. Germline CDR1 SGHTA, CDR2 FQGNSA. Trimming removed 5 bases at V and 0 bases at J, with 8 bases between. In nucleotides, the CDR3 is TGTGCCAGCAGCGCGAGGAGCTCCTACGAGCAGTACTTC. The encoded protein is CASSARSSYEQYF.

The chain recombines TRBV7-9 with TRBJ1-3; D unclear. Germline V CDR1 and CDR2: SEHNR, FQNEAQ (reference sequence). V was clipped by 3 bases and J by 0 bases, with 6 bases between them. The CDR3 is made up of 14 amino acids. CDR3 in DNA: TGTGCCAGCAGCTTCAGGACCTCTGGAAACACCATATATTTT. Its translation: CASSFRTSGNTIYF. The full variable domain, completed using reference TRBV7-9 and TRBJ1-3, is DTGVSQNPRHKITKRGQNVTFRCDPISEHNRLYWYRQTLGQGPEFLTYFQNEAQLEKSRLLSDRFSAERPKGSFSTLEIQRTEQGDSAMYLCASSFRTSGNTIYFGEGSWLTVV.

A note on this clonotype: At one end, the junction sequence differs from germline, possibly due to a read error. The chain has TRBV7-9 and TRBJ1-1; 9 bases align to TRBD1. The CDR3 runs 15 residues. CDR1 and CDR2 (germline): SEHNR, FQNEAQ (reference sequence). The chain's CDR3 is CASSQDRGVNTEALF. The CDR3 DNA reads TGTGCCAGCAGCCAAGACAGGGGGGTAAACACTGAAGCTTTGTTT.

J is TRBJ1-6 and V is TRBV25-1, with D hard to call. Germline CDR1 and CDR2: MGHDK and SYGVNS. Between the trimmed V and J ends, which lost 4 bases and 6 bases, there was a span of 16 bases. The CDR3 runs 16 residues. CDR3 nucleotide sequence: TGTGCCAGCAGTGCTAGTTTGCTGCGCCCTAATTCACCCCTCCACTTT. Protein product: CASSASLLRPNSPLHF.

This clonotype was found many times. A read error is possible here, since a much larger clone lies one base away. DNA for the CDR3: TGTGCCAGCAGAGCCCAAGAGACCCAGTACTTC. Its protein product is CASRAQETQYF. This sequence joins TRBV7-9 and TRBJ2-5; D unclear. The CDR3 loop spans 11 amino acids. Looked up from germline, CDR1 is SEHNR and CDR2 is FQNEAQ (reference sequence). V was shortened by 6 bases and J by 1 base, with 3 bases between the two germline ends.

This clonotype was found a few times. The chain carries TRBV13 and TRBJ1-4; TRBD1 is a possible D gene (5 bases). CDR3 size: 15 residues. Germline loops: CDR1 PRHDT, CDR2 FYEKMQ (reference sequence). The ends were cut back, 0 bases at V and 5 bases at J, with 10 bases in the middle. CDR3 bases: TGTGCCAGCAGCTTAGGCCCAGGGTTAAATGAAAAACTGTTTTTT. Protein: CASSLGPGLNEKLFF.

Regarding this clonotype: A much bigger clone sits one base away, suggesting this may be a read error. This is likely a read error, given that the CDR3 carries no conserved phenylalanine or tryptophan at its end. V and J are TRBV7-9 and TRBJ2-7; TRBD1 might be the D (6 bases). This CDR3 has 14 residues. Germline lookup yields CDR1 SEHNR and CDR2 FQNEAQ (reference sequence). The CDR3 protein is CASSLATDSYEQYL. CDR3 in DNA: TGCGCCAGCAGCTTGGCCACGGACAGCTACGAGCAGTACCTC.

This clonotype has just a few counts. The rearrangement joins TRBV19 to TRBJ2-5, with TRBD2 as a possible D gene (6 bases). V was shortened by 3 bases and J by 6 bases, with 11 bases between the two germline ends. From germline, CDR1 is LNHDA and CDR2 SQIVND (reference sequence). This CDR3 has 13 amino acids. CDR3 nucleotides: TGTGCCAGTAGTATGGCGGGGCGGAAGACCCAGTACTTC. Amino acid sequence: CASSMAGRKTQYF.

J is TRBJ1-2 and V is TRBV7-9; TRBD1 might be the D (6 bases). The CDR3 length is 15 residues. V shed 5 bases and J shed 4 bases, with 17 bases lying between them. Germline V lookup: CDR1 SEHNR, CDR2 FQNEAQ (reference sequence). The CDR3 DNA reads TGTGCCAGCAGCCTATCTAGACAGGCGGTCTATGGCTACACCTTC. Its protein product is CASSLSRQAVYGYTF. Full variable domain (outside the CDR3, taken from reference TRBV7-9 and TRBJ1-2): DTGVSQNPRHKITKRGQNVTFRCDPISEHNRLYWYRQTLGQGPEFLTYFQNEAQLEKSRLLSDRFSAERPKGSFSTLEIQRTEQGDSAMYLCASSLSRQAVYGYTFGSGTRLTVV.

In the case of this clonotype: This may be a read error, as it is one base from a much larger clone. V and J are TRBV6-1 and TRBJ1-5, with 8 positions matching TRBD1. The CDR3 consists of 14 residues. CDR1 is MNHNS and CDR2 is SASEGT in the germline V gene. CDR3 protein: CASSPDRANRPQHF. The CDR3 region has the DNA TGTGCCAGCAGCCCGGACAGGGCAAATCGGCCCCAGCATTTT.

This chain links TRBV12-5 with TRBJ1-1, with D perhaps TRBD1 (5 bases). This CDR3 region has 16 residues. V lost 0 bases and J lost 4, with 15 bases in between. Germline CDR1 reads LGHNT; CDR2 reads FRNRAP. CDR3: CASGLVLGGVSTEAFF. The CDR3 coding sequence is TGTGCTAGTGGTTTGGTACTAGGAGGGGTAAGCACTGAAGCTTTCTTT.

This chain connects TRBV25-1 to TRBJ2-7, with D tentatively TRBD1 (7 bases). Germline V gene lookup returns CDR1 MGHDK and CDR2 SYGVNS. This CDR3 is 17 amino acids long. V lost 4 bases and J lost 2, with 21 bases in between. CDR3 amino acids: CASSARPTGEVPYEQYF. CDR3 DNA: TGTGCCAGCAGTGCTAGACCTACAGGGGAGGTACCCTACGAGCAGTACTTC.

This clonotype came up many times. The chain links TRBV14 to TRBJ1-1; D gene unclear. Trimming removed 0 bases at V and 0 bases at J, with 8 bases between. The V gene's germline CDR1 is SGHDN and CDR2 FVKESK. The length of the CDR3 is 15 residues. The CDR3 coding sequence is TGTGCCAGCAGCCAAGATGGGTTCATGAACACTGAAGCTTTCTTT. It yields the protein CASSQDGFMNTEAFF.

Notes on this clonotype: This sequence may be a read error, since a much larger clone differs from it by one base. The V and J genes are TRBV7-6 and TRBJ1-5; no clear D gene. The ends were cut back, 2 bases at V and 2 bases at J, with 10 bases in the middle. CDR1 SGHVS and CDR2 FNYEAQ come from the germline V gene. This CDR3 spans 15 amino acids. The CDR3 loop reads CASSLWAGRNQPQHF. Written as DNA, the CDR3 is TGTGCCAGCAGCTTATGGGCAGGCCGCAATCAGCCCCAGCATTTT. Full variable domain (missing parts from reference TRBV7-6 and TRBJ1-5): GAGVSQSPRYKVTKRGQDVALRCDPISGHVSLYWYRQALGQGPEFLTYFNYEAQQDKSGLPNDRFSAERPEGSISTLTIQRTEQRDSAMYRCASSLWAGRNQPQHFGDGTRLSIL.

Concerning this clonotype itself: This may be a read error, as it is one base from a much larger clone. The chain joins TRBV29-1 to TRBJ1-1, with 9 positions matching TRBD1. The CDR3 consists of 13 residues. Losses at the gene ends were 8 bases for V and 2 bases for J; bases not matched to a gene: 6. Germline lookup yields CDR1 SQVTM and CDR2 ANQGSEA. The CDR3 DNA is TGCAGCTTGCTACAGGGGGCAAACACTGAAGCTTTCTTT. Residues: CSLLQGANTEAFF.

The chain recombines TRBV6-5 with TRBJ1-5; D is uncertain. The CDR3 covers 15 residues. The germline CDR1 and CDR2 sequences are MNHEY and SVGAGI. Trimming left V 4 bases short and J 0 bases short, with 10 bases between. The CDR3 loop is CASSSRFDSNQPQHF. CDR3 sequence (DNA): TGTGCCAGCAGTTCCAGATTTGATAGCAATCAGCCCCAGCATTTT.

At least ten counts were recorded for this clonotype. The rearrangement joins TRBV2 to TRBJ1-5, with 9 bases aligning to TRBD1. CDR1 is SNHLY and CDR2 is FYNNEI in the germline V gene. V trimming: 3 bases; J trimming: 3 bases; junction bases outside the gene matches: 3. The CDR3 runs to 15 residues. CDR3 in amino acids: CASSEDRGINQPQHF. DNA of the CDR3: TGTGCCAGCAGTGAGGACAGGGGTATCAATCAGCCCCAGCATTTT.

The table lists this clonotype with many counts. This rearrangement joins TRBV29-1 to TRBJ2-7; D tentatively fits TRBD1 or TRBD2 (5 bases each). CDR1 and CDR2 from the germline V gene are SQVTM and ANQGSEA. The CDR3 sequence is 14 residues long. Trimming removed 3 bases from V and 0 bases from J, with 12 bases in between. CDR3 loop: CSVEGPSSSYEQYF. The CDR3 DNA reads TGCAGCGTTGAGGGACCGTCGAGCTCCTACGAGCAGTACTTC.